This T cell receptor beta chain was identified during a study of kidney transplant recipient with SARS-CoV-2 infection. TCRdb analysed the reads with MiXCR anew, one entry per CDR3 protein. Counted here are approximately 240,000 distinct CDR3 sequences, 29% occurring once; the ten biggest clones make up under 9.5%. CDR3 size: 16 residues. The germline V gene encodes CDR1 SGHKS and CDR2 YYEKEE (reference sequence). The ends were cut back, 6 bases at V and 7 bases at J, with 25 bases in the middle. About this clonotype itself: It may be a read error: a sequence one base away is much more abundant.

The specimen comprised a blood sample, sampled at baseline and on roughly day 110 from a kidney transplant recipient. This chain connects TRBV5-5 to TRBJ1-2; no reliable D call. The clonotype originates from a male patient younger than 45 who had COVID-19 and was a kidney transplant recipient. Some T cells may be provided by the graft donor. The chain's CDR3 is CASMCAVSRKTCGYTF. CDR3 DNA: TGTGCCAGCATGTGTGCTGTCTCGCGAAAGACCTGTGGCTACACCTTC.